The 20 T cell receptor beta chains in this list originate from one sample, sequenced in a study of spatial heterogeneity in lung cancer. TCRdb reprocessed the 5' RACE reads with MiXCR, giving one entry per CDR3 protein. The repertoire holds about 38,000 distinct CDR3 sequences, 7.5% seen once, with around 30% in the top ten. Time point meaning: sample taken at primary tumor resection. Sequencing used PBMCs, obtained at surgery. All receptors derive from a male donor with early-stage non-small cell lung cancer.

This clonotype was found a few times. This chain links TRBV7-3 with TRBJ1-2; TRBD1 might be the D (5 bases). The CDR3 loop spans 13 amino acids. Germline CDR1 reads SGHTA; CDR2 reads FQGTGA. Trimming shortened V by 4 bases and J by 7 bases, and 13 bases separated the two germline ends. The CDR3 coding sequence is TGTGCCAGCAGCTCTCAGGGAGGCACTGGCTACACCTTC. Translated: CASSSQGGTGYTF.

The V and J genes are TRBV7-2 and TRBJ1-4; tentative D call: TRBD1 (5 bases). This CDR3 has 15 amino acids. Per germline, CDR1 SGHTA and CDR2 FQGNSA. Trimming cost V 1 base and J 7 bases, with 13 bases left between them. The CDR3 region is CASSLVGVLGEKLFF. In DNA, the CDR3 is TGTGCCAGCAGCTTAGTAGGGGTTCTCGGTGAAAAACTGTTTTTT.

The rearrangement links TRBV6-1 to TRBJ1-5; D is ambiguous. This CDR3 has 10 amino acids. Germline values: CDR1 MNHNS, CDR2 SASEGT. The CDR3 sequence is CAVHNQPQHF. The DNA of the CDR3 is TGTGCAGTCCATAATCAGCCCCAGCATTTT.

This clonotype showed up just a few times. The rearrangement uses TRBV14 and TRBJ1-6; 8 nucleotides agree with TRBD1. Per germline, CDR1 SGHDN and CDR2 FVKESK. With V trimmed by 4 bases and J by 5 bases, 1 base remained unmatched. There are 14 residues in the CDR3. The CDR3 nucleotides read TGTGCCAGCAGCCGGGACAGGCATAATTCACCCCTCCACTTT. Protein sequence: CASSRDRHNSPLHF.

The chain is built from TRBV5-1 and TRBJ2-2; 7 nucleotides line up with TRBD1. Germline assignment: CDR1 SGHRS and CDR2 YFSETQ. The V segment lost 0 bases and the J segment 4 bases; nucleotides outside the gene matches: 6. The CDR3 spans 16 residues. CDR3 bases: TGCGCCAGCAGCTTGGGACGGACAGGATTCACCGGGGAGCTGTTTTTT. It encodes CASSLGRTGFTGELFF.

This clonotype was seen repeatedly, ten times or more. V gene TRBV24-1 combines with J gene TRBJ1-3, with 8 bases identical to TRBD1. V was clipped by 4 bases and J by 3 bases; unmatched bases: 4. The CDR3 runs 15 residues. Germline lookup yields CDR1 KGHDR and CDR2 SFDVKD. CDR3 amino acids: CATSEQGAFGNTIYF. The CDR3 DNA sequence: TGTGCCACCAGTGAGCAGGGGGCGTTTGGAAACACCATATATTTT.

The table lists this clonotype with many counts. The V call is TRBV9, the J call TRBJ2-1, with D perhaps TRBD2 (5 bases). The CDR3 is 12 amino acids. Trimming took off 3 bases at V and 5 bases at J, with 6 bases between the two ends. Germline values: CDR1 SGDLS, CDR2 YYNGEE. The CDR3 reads CASSAGDNEQFF. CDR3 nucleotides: TGTGCCAGCAGCGCCGGGGACAATGAGCAGTTCTTC.

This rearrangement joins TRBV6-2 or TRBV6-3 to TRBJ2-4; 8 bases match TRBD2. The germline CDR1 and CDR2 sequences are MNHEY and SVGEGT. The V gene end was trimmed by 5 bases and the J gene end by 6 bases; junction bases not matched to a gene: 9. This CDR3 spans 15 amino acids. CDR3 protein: CASSKAGDNINIQYF. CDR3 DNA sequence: TGTGCCAGCAGTAAAGCGGGAGATAATATAAACATTCAGTACTTC.

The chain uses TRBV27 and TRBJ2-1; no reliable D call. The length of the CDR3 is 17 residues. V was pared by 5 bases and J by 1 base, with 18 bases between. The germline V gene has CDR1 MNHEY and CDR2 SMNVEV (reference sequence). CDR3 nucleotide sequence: TGTGCCAGCAGTCCTCTCCTCGCGGAGACTTCCTACAATGAGCAGTTCTTC. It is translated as CASSPLLAETSYNEQFF.

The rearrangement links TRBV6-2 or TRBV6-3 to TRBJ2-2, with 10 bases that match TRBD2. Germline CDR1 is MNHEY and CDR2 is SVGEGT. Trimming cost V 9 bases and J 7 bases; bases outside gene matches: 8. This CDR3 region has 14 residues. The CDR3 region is CASSSGLAHGELFF. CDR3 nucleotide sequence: TGTGCCAGTTCATCGGGACTAGCGCACGGGGAGCTGTTTTTT.

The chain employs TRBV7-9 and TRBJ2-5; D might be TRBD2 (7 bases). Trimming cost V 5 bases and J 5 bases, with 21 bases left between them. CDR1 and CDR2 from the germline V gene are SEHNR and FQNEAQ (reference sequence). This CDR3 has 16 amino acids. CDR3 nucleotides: TGTGCCAGCAGCCCCCCAATCAGGGGAGGGCGGGAGACCCAGTACTTC. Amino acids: CASSPPIRGGRETQYF.

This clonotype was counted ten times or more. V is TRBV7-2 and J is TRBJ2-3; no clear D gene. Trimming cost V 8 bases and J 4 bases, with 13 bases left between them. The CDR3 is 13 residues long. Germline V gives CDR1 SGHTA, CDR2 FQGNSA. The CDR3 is CASRREVSDTQYF. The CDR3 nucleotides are TGTGCCAGCCGGAGAGAAGTATCAGATACGCAGTATTTT.

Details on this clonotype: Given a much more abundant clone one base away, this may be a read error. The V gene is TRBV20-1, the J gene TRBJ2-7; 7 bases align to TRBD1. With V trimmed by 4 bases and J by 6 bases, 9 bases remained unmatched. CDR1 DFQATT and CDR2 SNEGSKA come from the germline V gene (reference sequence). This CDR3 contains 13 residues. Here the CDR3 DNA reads TGCAGTGCTATTTGGCAGGGGGTGCTCGAGCAGTACTTC. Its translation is CSAIWQGVLEQYF.

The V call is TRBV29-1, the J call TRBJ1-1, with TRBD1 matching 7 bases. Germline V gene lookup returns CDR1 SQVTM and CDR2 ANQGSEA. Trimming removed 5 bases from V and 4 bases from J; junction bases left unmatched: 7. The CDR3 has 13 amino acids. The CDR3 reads CSVFDRDATEAFF. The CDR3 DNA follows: TGCAGCGTTTTTGACAGGGACGCCACTGAAGCTTTCTTT.

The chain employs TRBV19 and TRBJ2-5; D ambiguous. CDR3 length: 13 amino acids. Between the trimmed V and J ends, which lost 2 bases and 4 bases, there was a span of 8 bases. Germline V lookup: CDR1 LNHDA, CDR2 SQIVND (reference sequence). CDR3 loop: CASSIPPGETQYF. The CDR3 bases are TGTGCCAGTAGTATACCCCCGGGAGAGACCCAGTACTTC.

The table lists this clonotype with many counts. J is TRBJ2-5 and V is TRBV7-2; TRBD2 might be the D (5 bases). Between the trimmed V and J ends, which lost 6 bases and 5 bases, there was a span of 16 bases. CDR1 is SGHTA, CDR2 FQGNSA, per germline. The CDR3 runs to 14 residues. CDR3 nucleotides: TGTGCCAGCAGGAAAGGACGGGGAGAGGAGACCCAGTACTTC. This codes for CASRKGRGEETQYF.

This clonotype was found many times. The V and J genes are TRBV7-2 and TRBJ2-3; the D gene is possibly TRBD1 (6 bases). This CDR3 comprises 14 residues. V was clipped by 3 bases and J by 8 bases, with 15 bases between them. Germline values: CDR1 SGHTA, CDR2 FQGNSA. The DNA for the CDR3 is TGTGCCAGCAGCTTTGGGGGCCGAGGCGGTACGCAGTATTTT. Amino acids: CASSFGGRGGTQYF.

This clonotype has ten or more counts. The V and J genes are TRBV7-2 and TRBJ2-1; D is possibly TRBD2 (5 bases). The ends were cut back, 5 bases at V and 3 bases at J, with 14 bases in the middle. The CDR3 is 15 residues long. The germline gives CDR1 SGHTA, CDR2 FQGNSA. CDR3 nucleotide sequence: TGTGCCAGCAGCCCCTCGGGCGGAGGCTACAATGAGCAGTTCTTC. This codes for CASSPSGGGYNEQFF.

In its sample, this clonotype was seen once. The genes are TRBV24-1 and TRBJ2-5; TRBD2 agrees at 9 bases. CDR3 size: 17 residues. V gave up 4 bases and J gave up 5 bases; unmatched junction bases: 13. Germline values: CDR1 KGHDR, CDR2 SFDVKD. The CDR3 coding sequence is TGTGCCACCAGTGACCCAGGCGGTAGCGGGAGTCGGGAGACCCAGTACTTC. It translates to CATSDPGGSGSRETQYF.

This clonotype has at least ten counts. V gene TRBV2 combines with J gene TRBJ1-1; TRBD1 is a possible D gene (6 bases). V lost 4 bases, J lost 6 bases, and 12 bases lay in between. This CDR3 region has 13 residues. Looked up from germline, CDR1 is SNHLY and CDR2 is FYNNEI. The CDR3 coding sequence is TGTGCCAGCAGTGCCGACAGGACTGCTGAAGCTTTCTTT. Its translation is CASSADRTAEAFF.